Given below is one T cell receptor beta chain in context. The sample holds a few counts of this clone. No cognate antigen has been identified for it. The sample holds no much larger clone one base away, and base qualities are not on file. In light of the paper, this sample's treatment or condition label describes: 19 received Ad26.COV2.S at low or high dose, single or two shots; about 5 received placebo; per-sample allocation not given. For vaccine and placebo recipients, the sequenced repertoires came from samples collected on day 63 after the first injection. In Cohort 1b, fewer than 30 adults aged 18-55 years were enrolled at a single site in Boston, USA, between 29 July and 7 August 2020. Ad26.COV2.S consisted of a replication-incompetent adenovirus type 26 vector by which a prefusion-stabilized SARS-CoV-2 spike protein from the original Wuhan strain was expressed. These data are taken from a study of Ad26.COV2.S vaccination and SARS-CoV-2 variants (dated by TCRdb to the early 2020s). Background for the entire study: Vaccine-arm donors were drawn from COV1001, a multicentre, randomized, double-blind, placebo-controlled phase I-IIa trial of Ad26.COV2.S in healthy adults. The specificity and breadth of SARS-CoV-2-reactive T cell receptors after Ad26.COV2.S vaccination were assessed by TCRbeta repertoire sequencing. Throughout the experiments and outcome assessment, investigators stayed blinded to trial group allocation. Trial participants were randomized into five groups of five, in which low-dose or high-dose Ad26.COV2.S was given once or twice, or placebo was given on both occasions. The TCR-sequenced set comprised around 30 samples: some 20 Ad26.COV2.S vaccine recipients, 5 placebo recipients and 8 SARS-CoV-2 convalescent individuals. Dosing of Ad26.COV2.S was intramuscular, at either 5x10^10 or 1x10^11 viral particles, delivered as one shot or as two shots spaced 56 days apart. Paper-wide results and their limitations: After vaccination, substantial breadth of spike-specific CD8+ and CD4+ T cell responses was reported. Comparable non-spike TCR breadth was observed between vaccine and placebo recipients, consistent with only spike being contained in the vaccine. Spike-specific TCR breadth was higher in Ad26.COV2.S recipients than in placebo recipients (P = 0.0014). The study was not powered for comparison of responses between vaccine doses or regimens. The authors noted that total T cell responses may have been underestimated by the TCR breadth and depth analyses.

For CDR1 and CDR2, the germline V gene (reference sequence) lists GTSNPN and SVGIG. Spanning cysteine to phenylalanine, the CDR3 consists of 15 amino acids. This entry keeps only the CDR3 DNA: 45 bases, framed from base 1. V is reduced by 5 bases and J by 8 bases, leaving a spacing of 22 bases between them. The immunoSEQ Assay was the method used to sequence TCRbeta CDR3 regions. After extraction, genomic DNA underwent amplification by bias-controlled multiplex PCR, followed by high-throughput sequencing. The paper's processing steps were these. To quantify the absolute abundance of every unique TCRbeta CDR3 region, sequences were collapsed and filtered. Usable DNA was measured by amplifying reference genes present in all nucleated cells, and TCRbeta template counts were normalized to that usable DNA to estimate T cell fraction. Repertoire TCRs were annotated as SARS-CoV-2-specific by exact matching of V gene, CDR3 amino acid sequence and J gene to a known reactive TCR set. MIRA supplied the reference SARS-CoV-2 TCR set, which was filtered for enrichment in COVID-19-positive ImmuneCODE repertoires so that public or cross-reactive TCRs were removed. Using the MIRA antigens, annotated TCRs were further analysed by specific ORF or by position within an ORF. Breadth was defined as the number of annotated unique rearrangements divided by the total number of unique productive rearrangements, and depth was defined as the summed frequency of the annotated unique rearrangements. Two-sided Wilcoxon rank-sum tests were applied when comparing TCR breadth between groups. The table was pulled from immuneACCESS by TCRdb, which kept in-frame rearrangements only. Such tables lose some clones; where checked, under half of the loss comes from unresolved V genes, and the rest has no known cause. For V, J and clone size, that table is used; D and trimming come from the DNA. In all, the sample holds approximately 350,000 clones, and 83% of those were seen once. About 8% of the sample belongs to the ten largest clones.

The sample consisted of peripheral blood, taken in a trial of Ad26.COV2.S vaccine versus placebo. This receptor was identified in a person between 18 and 59 years old who received the Ad26.COV2.S COVID-19 vaccine or a placebo. The chain couples TRBV30 to TRBJ2-1; the D segment cannot be called with confidence. The sequenced DNA is TGTGCCTGGGGGCCCTGGGTGGGGAAGGTCGATGAGCAGTTCTTC. This yields the protein CAWGPWVGKVDEQFF.